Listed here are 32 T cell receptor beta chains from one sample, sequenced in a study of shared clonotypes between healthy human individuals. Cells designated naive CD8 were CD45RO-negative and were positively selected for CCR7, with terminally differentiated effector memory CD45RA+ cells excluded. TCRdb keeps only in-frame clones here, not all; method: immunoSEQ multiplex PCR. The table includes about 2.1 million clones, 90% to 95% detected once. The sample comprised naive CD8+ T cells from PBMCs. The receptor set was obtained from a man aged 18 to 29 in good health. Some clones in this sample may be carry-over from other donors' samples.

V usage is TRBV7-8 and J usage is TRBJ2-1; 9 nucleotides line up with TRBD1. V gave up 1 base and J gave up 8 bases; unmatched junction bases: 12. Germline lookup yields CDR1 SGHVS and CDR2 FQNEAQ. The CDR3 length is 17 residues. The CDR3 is CASSLDVGQGHSDEQFF. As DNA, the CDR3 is TGTGCCAGCAGCTTAGATGTTGGACAGGGGCATTCAGATGAGCAGTTCTTC.

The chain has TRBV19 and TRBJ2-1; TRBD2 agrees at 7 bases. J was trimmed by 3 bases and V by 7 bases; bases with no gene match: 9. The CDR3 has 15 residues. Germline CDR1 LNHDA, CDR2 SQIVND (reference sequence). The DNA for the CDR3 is TGTGCCAGTACCGACCGTTGGGGGGGCTACAATGAGCAGTTCTTC. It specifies CASTDRWGGYNEQFF.

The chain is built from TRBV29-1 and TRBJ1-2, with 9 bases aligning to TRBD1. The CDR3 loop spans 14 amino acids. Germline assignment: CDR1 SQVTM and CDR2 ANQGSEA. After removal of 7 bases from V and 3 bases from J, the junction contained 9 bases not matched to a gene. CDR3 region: CSGDRVGRDYGYTF. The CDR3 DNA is TGCAGCGGGGACAGGGTGGGTCGTGACTATGGCTACACCTTC.

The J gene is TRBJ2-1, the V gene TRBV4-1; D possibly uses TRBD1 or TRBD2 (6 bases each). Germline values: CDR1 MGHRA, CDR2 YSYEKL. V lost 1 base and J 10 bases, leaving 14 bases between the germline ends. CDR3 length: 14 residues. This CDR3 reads CASSQVARGQEQFF. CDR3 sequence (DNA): TGCGCCAGCAGCCAAGTGGCCCGGGGGCAGGAGCAGTTCTTC.

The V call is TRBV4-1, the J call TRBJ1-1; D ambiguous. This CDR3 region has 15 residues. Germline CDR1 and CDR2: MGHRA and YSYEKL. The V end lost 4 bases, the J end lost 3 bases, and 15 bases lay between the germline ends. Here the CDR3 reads CASSPLTRRDTEAFF. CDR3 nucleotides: TGCGCCAGCAGCCCGTTGACAAGACGGGACACTGAAGCTTTCTTT.

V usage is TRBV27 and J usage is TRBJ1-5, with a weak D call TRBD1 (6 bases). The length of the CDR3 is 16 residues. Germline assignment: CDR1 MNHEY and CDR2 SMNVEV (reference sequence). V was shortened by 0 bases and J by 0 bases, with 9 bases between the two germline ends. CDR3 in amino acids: CASSLSGGNSNQPQHF. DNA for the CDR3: TGTGCCAGCAGTTTATCAGGGGGTAATAGCAATCAGCCCCAGCATTTT.

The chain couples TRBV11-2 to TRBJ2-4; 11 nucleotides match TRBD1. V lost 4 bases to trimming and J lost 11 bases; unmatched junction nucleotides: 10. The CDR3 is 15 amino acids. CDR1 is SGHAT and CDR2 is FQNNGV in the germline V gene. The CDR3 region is CASSSRTGGPPFQYF. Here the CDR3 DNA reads TGTGCCAGCAGCTCCCGGACAGGGGGCCCCCCCTTTCAGTACTTC.

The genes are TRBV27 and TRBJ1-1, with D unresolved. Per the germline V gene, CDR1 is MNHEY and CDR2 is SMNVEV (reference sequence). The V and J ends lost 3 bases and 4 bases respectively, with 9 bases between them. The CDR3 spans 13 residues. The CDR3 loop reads CASSFTLSTEAFF. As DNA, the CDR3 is TGTGCCAGCAGTTTCACTTTGAGCACTGAAGCTTTCTTT.

The CDR3 protein is CASSPGGGDTQYF. In nucleotides, the CDR3 is TGTGCCAGCAGCCCCGGAGGGGGAGATACGCAGTATTTT. The chain joins TRBV5-4 to TRBJ2-3, with D tentatively TRBD1 or TRBD2 (6 bases each). The germline V and J ends were trimmed by 4 bases and 5 bases, with 11 bases remaining between them. Looked up from germline, CDR1 is SGHNT and CDR2 is YYREEE (reference sequence). CDR3 length: 13 residues.

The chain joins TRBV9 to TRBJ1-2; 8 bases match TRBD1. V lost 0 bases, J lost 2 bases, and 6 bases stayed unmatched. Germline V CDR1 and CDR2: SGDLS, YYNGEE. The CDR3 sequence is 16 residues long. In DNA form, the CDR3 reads TGTGCCAGCAGCGTAGGACAGGGGTTGGTCAACTATGGCTACACCTTC. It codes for CASSVGQGLVNYGYTF. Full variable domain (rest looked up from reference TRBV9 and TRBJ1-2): DSGVTQTPKHLITATGQRVTLRCSPRSGDLSVYWYQQSLDQGLQFLIQYYNGEERAKGNILERFSAQQFPDLHSELNLSSLELGDSALYFCASSVGQGLVNYGYTFGSGTRLTVV.

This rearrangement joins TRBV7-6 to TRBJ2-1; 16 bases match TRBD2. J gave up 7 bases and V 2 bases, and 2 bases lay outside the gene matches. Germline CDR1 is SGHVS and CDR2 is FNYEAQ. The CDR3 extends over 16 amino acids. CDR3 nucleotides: TGTGCCAGCAGCTTAAAGGGACTAGCGGGAGGGAATGAGCAGTTCTTC. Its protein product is CASSLKGLAGGNEQFF.

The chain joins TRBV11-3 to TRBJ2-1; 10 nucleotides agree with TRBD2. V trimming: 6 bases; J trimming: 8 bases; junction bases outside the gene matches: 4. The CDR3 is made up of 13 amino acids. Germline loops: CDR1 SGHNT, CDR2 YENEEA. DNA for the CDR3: TGTGCCAGCAGACCTAGCGGGAGCGATGAGCAGTTCTTC. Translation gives CASRPSGSDEQFF.

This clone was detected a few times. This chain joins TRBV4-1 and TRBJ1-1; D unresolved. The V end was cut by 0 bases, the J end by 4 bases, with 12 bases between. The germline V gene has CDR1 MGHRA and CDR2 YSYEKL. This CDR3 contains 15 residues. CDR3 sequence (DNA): TGCGCCAGCAGCCAAGATAGAAGGGTAGGCACTGAAGCTTTCTTT. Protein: CASSQDRRVGTEAFF.

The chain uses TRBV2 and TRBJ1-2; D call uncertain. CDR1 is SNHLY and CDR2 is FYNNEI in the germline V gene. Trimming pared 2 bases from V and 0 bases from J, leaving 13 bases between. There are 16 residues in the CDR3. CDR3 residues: CASSERRGGANYGYTF. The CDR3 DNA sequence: TGTGCCAGCAGTGAAAGGCGGGGAGGAGCTAACTATGGCTACACCTTC.

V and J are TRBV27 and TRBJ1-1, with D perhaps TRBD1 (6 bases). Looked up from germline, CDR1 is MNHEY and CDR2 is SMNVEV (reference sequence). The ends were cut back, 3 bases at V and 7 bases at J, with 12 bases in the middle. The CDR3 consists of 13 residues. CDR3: CASSLGARSEAFF. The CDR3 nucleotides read TGTGCCAGCAGTTTGGGGGCGCGGAGTGAAGCTTTCTTT.

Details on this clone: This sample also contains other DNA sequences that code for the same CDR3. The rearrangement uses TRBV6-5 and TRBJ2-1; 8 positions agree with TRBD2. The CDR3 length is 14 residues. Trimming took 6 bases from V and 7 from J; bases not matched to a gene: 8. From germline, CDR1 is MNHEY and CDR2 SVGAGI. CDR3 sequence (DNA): TGTGCCAGCAGCTCAGGACTAGCTGGAAATGAGCAGTTCTTC. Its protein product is CASSSGLAGNEQFF.

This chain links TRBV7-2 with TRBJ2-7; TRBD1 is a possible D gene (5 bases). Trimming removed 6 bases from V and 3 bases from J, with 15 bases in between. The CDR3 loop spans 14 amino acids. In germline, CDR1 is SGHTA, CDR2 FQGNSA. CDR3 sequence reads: CASSFRLRDYEQYF. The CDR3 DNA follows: TGTGCCAGCAGTTTCCGACTCAGGGACTACGAGCAGTACTTC.

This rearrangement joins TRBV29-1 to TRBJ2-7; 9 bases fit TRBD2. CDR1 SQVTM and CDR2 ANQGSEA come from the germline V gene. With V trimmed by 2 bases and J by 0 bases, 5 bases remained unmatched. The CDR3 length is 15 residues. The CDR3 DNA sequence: TGCAGCGTTGAAATTGCGGGAGGGGGCTCCTACGAGCAGTACTTC. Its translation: CSVEIAGGGSYEQYF.

The CDR3 spells CASSLQFNYEQYF. CDR3 bases: TGCGCCAGCAGCCTCCAATTTAACTACGAGCAGTACTTC. This chain uses TRBV4-1 with TRBJ2-7, with D unclear. Trimming removed 4 bases at V and 3 bases at J, with 10 bases between. Per the germline V gene, CDR1 is MGHRA and CDR2 is YSYEKL. The CDR3 extends over 13 amino acids.

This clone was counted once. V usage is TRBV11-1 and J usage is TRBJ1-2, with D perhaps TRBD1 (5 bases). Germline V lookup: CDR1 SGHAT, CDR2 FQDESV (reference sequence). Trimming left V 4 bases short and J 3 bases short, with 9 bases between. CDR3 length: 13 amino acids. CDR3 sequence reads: CASSSGTDYGYTF. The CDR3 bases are TGTGCCAGCAGCTCAGGGACCGACTATGGCTACACCTTC.

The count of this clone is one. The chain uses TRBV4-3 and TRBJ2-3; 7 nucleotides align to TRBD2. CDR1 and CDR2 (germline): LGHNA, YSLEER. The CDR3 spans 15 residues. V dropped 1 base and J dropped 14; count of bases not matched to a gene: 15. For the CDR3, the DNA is TGCGCCAGCAGCCAAGGGGTTTTGGGCGGGAGCCTCACGTATTTT. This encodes CASSQGVLGGSLTYF.

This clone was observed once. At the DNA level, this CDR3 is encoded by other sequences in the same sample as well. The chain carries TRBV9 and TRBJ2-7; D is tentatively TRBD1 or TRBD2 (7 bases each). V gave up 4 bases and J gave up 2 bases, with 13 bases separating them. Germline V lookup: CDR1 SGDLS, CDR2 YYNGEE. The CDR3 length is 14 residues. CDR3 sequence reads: CASSPGGGTYEQYF. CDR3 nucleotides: TGTGCCAGCAGCCCAGGGGGGGGTACCTACGAGCAGTACTTC.

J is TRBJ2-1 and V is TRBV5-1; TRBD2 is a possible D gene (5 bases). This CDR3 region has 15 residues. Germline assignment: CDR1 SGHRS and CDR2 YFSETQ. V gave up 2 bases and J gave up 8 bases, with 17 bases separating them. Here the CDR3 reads CASSFEGVVSYEQFF. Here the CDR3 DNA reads TGCGCCAGCAGCTTTGAGGGAGTGGTCTCGTATGAGCAGTTCTTC.

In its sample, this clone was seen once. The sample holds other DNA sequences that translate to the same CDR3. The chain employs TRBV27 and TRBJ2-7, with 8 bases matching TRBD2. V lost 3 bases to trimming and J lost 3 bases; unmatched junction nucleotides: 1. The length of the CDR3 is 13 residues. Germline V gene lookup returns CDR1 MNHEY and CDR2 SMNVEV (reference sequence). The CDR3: CASSFGRGYEQYF. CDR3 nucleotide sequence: TGTGCCAGCAGTTTCGGGAGGGGCTACGAGCAGTACTTC.

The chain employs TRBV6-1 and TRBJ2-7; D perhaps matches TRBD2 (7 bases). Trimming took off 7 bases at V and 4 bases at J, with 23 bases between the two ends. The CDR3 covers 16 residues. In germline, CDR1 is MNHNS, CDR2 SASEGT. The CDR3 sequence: CASNDPYGGLNYEQYF. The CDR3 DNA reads TGTGCCAGCAATGACCCCTACGGGGGGCTTAATTACGAGCAGTACTTC.

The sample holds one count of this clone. The chain's CDR3 is CASSFTRTGVNEQFF. CDR3 DNA sequence: TGTGCCAGCAGCTTTACAAGGACAGGGGTCAATGAGCAGTTCTTC. This chain connects TRBV7-9 to TRBJ2-1; 9 bases map to TRBD1. Per germline, CDR1 SEHNR and CDR2 FQNEAQ (reference sequence). The V segment lost 3 bases and the J segment 6 bases; nucleotides outside the gene matches: 6. This CDR3 region has 15 residues.

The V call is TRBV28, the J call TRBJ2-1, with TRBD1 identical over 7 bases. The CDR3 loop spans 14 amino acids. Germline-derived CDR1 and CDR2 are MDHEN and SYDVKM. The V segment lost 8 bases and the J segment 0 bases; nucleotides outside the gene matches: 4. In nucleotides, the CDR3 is TGTGCCAGCGGCCGACAGGGCTCCTACAATGAGCAGTTCTTC. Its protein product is CASGRQGSYNEQFF.

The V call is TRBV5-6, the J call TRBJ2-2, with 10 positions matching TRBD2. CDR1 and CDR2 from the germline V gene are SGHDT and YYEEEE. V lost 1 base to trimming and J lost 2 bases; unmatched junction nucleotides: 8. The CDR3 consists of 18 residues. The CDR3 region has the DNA TGTGCCAGCAGCTTGCTAGCGGGAGTGGGGAGAAACACCGGGGAGCTGTTTTTT. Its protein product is CASSLLAGVGRNTGELFF.

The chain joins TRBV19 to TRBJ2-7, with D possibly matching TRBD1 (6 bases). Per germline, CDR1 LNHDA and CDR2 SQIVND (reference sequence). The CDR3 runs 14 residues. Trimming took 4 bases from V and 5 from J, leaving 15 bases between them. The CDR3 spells CASSTGGTGNEQYF. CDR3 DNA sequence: TGTGCCAGTAGTACGGGCGGAACAGGGAACGAGCAGTACTTC.

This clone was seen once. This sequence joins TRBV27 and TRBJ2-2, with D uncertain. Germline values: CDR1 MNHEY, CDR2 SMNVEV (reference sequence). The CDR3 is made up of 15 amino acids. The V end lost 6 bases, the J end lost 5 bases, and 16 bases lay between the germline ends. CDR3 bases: TGTGCCAGCAGGGGGTGGAGCATCGGGACCGGGGAGCTGTTTTTT. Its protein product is CASRGWSIGTGELFF.

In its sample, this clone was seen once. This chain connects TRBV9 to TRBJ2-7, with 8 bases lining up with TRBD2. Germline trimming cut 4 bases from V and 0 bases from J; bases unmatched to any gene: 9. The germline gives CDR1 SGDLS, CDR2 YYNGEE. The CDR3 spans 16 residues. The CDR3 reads CASSFRLATSSYEQYF. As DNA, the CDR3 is TGTGCCAGCAGCTTCCGACTAGCGACCAGCTCCTACGAGCAGTACTTC.

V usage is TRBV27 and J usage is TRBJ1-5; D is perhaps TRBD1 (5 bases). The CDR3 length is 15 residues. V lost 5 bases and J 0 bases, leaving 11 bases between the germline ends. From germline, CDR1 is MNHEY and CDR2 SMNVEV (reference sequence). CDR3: CASSPRTFSNQPQHF. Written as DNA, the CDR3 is TGTGCCAGCAGTCCCCGGACATTTAGCAATCAGCCCCAGCATTTT.